This TCR beta chain was recorded in a study of response to subunit inactivated influenza vaccine. The study's findings and limits: It was suggested by the authors that few new T cells are recruited by each seasonal influenza vaccination.

The CDR3 length is 18 residues. After removal of 0 bases from V and 4 bases from J, the junction contained 9 bases not matched to a gene. The germline gives CDR1 DFQATT, CDR2 SNEGSKA (reference sequence). This clonotype was detected ten times or more. Antigen specificity is unknown. TCRdb analysed the RT-PCR reads with MiXCR anew, one entry per CDR3 protein. The table lists 400,000 to 650,000 distinct CDR3 sequences, less than 7.5% of them singletons. The chain recombines TRBV20-1 with TRBJ2-1, with 13 bases matching TRBD2. The TCR originated in a man between 50 and 69 years old who received an inactivated influenza vaccine. Here the sequenced sample was PBMCs from blood, taken less than 30 months after vaccination. The CDR3 nucleotides read TGCAGTGCTAGAGATTTGGGGACTAGCGGGGCGAATTACAATGAGCAGTTCTTC. It yields the protein CSARDLGTSGANYNEQFF.